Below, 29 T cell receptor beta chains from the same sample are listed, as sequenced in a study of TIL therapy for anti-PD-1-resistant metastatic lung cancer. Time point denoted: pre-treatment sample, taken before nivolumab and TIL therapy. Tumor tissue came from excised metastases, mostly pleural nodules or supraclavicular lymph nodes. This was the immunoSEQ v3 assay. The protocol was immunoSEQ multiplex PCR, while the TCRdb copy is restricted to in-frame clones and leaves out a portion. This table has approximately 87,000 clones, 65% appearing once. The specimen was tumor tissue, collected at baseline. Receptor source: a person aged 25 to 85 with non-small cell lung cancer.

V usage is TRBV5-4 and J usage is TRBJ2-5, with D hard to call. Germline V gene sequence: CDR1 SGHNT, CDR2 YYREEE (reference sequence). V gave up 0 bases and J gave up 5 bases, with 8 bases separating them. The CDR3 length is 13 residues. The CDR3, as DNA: TGTGCCAGCAGCTTGGTTCCCGGCGAGACCCAGTACTTC. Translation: CASSLVPGETQYF.

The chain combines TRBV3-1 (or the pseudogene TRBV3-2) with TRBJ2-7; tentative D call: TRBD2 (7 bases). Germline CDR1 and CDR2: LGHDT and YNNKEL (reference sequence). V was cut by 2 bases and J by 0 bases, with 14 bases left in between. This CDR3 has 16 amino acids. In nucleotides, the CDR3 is TGTGCCAGCAGCCAAACCCCGGGGGGCAGCTCCTACGAGCAGTACTTC. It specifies CASSQTPGGSSYEQYF.

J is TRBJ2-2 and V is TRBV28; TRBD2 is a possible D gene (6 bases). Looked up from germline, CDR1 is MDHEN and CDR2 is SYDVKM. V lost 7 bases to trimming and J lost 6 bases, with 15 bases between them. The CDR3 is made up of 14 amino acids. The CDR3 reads CASITAGRSGELFF. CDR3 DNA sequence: TGTGCCAGCATTACGGCGGGGAGGTCCGGGGAGCTGTTTTTT.

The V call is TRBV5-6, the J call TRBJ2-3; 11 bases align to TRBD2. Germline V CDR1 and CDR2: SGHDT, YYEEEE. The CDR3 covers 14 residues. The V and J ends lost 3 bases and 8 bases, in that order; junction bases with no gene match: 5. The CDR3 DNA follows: TGTGCCAGCAGCTCTCTAGCGGGGGGCTTTACGCAGTATTTT. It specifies CASSSLAGGFTQYF.

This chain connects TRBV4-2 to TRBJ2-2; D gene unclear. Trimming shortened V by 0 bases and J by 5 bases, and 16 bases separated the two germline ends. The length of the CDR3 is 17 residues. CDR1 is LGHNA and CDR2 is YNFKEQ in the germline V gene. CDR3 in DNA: TGTGCCAGCAGCCAAGATGAAGTAGCTGGAAAAACCGGGGAGCTGTTTTTT. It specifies CASSQDEVAGKTGELFF.

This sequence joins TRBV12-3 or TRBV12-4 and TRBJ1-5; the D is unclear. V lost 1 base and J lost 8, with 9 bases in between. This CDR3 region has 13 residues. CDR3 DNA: TGTGCCAGCAGTTTAGTATCAAGAGAGCCCCAGCATTTT. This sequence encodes CASSLVSREPQHF.

CDR3 coding DNA: TGTGCCAGTAGTATAGCTCAACAAGCCTACGAGCAGTACTTC. Encoded protein: CASSIAQQAYEQYF. The chain employs TRBV19 and TRBJ2-7; D not certain. The CDR3 spans 14 residues. CDR1 and CDR2 (germline): LNHDA, SQIVND (reference sequence). The germline V and J ends were trimmed by 1 base and 2 bases, with 9 bases remaining between them.

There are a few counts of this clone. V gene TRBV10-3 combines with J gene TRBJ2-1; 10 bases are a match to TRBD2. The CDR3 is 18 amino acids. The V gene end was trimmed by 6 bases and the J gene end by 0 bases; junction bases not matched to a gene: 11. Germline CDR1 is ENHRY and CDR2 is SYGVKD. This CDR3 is CAISPGTSAISSYNEQFF. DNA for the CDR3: TGTGCCATCAGCCCCGGGACTAGCGCTATATCCTCCTACAATGAGCAGTTCTTC.

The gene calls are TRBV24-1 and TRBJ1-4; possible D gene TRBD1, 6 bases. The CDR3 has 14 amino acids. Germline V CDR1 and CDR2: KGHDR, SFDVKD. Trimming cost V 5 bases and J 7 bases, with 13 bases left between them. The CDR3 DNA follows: TGTGCCACCAGTGCCGGCAGGGGAGGTGAAAAACTGTTTTTT. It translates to CATSAGRGGEKLFF.

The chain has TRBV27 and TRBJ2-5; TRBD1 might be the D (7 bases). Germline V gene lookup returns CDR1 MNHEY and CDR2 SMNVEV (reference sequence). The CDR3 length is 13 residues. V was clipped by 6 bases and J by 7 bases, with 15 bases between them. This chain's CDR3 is CASSSQGTGTQYF. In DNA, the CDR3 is TGTGCCAGCAGCTCACAGGGGACTGGGACCCAGTACTTC.

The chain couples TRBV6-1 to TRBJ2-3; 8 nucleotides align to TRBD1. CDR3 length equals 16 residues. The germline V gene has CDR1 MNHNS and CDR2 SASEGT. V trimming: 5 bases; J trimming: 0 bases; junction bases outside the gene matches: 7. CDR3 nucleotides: TGTGCCAGCAGTAAAGACAGGGGACCTAGCACAGATACGCAGTATTTT. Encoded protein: CASSKDRGPSTDTQYF.

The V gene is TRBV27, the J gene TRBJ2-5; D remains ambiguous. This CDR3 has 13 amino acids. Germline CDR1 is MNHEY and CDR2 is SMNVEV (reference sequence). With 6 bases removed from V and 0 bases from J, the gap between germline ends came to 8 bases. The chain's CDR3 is CASRQANQETQYF. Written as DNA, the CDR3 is TGTGCCAGCAGGCAGGCGAACCAAGAGACCCAGTACTTC.

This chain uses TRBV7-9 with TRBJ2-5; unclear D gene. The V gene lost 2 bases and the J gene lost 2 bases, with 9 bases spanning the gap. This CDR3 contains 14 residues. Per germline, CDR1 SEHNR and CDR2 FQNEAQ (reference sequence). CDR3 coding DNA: TGTGCCAGCAGCTTAAGGGTGGAACAAGAGACCCAGTACTTC. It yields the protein CASSLRVEQETQYF.

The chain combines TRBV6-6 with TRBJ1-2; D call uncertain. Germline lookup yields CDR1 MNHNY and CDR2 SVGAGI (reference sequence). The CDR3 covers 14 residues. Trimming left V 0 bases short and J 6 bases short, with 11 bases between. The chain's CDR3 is CASSYSRSPDGYTF. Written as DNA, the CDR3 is TGTGCCAGCAGTTACTCGAGGTCACCCGATGGCTACACCTTC.

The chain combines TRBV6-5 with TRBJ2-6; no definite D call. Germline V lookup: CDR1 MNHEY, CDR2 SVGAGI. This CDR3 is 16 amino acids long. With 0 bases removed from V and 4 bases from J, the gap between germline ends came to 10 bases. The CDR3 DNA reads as TGTGCCAGCAGTTACTCGTGGGGATCCGGGGCCAACGTCCTGACTTTC. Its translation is CASSYSWGSGANVLTF.

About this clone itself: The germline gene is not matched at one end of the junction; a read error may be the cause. The CDR3 spells CASSQSGGAGLSLF. In nucleotides, the CDR3 is TGTGCCAGCAGCCAGAGCGGGGGGGCCGGTTTGTCGCTCTTC. The chain carries TRBV6-5 and TRBJ2-1; 10 positions agree with TRBD2. The CDR3 has 14 amino acids. CDR1 and CDR2 from the germline V gene are MNHEY and SVGAGI.

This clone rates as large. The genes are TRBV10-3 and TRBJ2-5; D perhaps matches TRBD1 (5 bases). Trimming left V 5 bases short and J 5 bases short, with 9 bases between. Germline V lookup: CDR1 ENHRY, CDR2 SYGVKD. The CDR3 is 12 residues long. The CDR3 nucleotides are TGTGCCATCAGTACGAAGGGGGAGACCCAGTACTTC. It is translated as CAISTKGETQYF.

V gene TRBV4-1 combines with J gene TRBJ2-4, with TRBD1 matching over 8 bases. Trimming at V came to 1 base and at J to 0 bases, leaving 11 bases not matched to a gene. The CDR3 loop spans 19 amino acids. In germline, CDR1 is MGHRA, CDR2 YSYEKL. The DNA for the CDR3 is TGCGCCAGCAGCCAAGGTAAGAGACAGGGGCCGCTAGCCAAAAACATTCAGTACTTC. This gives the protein CASSQGKRQGPLAKNIQYF.

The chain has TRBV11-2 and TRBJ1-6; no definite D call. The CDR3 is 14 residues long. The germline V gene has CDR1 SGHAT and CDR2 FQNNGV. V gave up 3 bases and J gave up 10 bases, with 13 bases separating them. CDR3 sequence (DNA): TGTGCCAGCAGCTTTTCCACCCACCGGTCACCCCTCCACTTT. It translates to CASSFSTHRSPLHF.

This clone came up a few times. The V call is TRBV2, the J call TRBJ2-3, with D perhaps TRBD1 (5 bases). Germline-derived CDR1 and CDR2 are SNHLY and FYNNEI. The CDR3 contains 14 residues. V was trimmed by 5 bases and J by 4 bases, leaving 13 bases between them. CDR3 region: CASSKGARSDTQYF. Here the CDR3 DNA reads TGTGCCAGCAGTAAAGGGGCCAGGTCAGATACGCAGTATTTT.

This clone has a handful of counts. CDR3 coding DNA: TGTGCCAGCAGCCCGAGGAACACCGGGGAGCTGTTTTTT. This sequence encodes CASSPRNTGELFF. The gene calls are TRBV5-4 and TRBJ2-2; no firm D call. This CDR3 spans 13 amino acids. Germline V lookup: CDR1 SGHNT, CDR2 YYREEE (reference sequence). V was trimmed by 4 bases and J by 1 base, leaving 5 bases between them.

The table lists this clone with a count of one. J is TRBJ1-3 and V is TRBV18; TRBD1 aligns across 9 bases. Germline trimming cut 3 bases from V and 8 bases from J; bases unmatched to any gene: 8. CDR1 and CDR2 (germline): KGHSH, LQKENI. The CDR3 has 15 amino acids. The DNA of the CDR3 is TGTGCCAGCTCACCGGGACAGGGCTCCGGGTACACCATATATTTT. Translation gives CASSPGQGSGYTIYF.

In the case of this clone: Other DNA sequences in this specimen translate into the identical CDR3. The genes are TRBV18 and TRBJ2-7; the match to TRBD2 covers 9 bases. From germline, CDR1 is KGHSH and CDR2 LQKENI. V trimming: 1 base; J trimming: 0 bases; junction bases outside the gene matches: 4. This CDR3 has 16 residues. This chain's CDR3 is CASSPRLAGSSYEQYF. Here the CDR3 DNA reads TGTGCCAGCTCACCACGGCTAGCGGGATCCTCCTACGAGCAGTACTTC.

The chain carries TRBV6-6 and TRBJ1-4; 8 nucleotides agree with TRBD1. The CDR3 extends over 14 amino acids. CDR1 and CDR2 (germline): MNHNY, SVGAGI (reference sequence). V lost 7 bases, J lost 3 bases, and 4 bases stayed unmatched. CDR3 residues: CASTPQGANEKLFF. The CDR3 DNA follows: TGTGCCAGCACACCACAGGGGGCTAATGAAAAACTGTTTTTT.

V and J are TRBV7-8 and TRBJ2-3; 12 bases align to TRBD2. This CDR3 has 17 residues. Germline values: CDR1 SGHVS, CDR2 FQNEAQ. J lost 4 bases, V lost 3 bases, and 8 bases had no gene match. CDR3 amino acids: CASSFRLAGDTADTQYF. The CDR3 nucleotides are TGTGCCAGCAGCTTCCGACTAGCGGGGGATACAGCAGATACGCAGTATTTT.

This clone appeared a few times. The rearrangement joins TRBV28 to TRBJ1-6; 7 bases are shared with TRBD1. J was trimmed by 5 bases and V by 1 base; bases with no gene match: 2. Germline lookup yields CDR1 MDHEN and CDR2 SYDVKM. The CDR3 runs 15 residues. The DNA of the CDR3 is TGTGCCAGCAGTTTATTGACAGGGAATAATTCACCCCTCCACTTT. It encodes CASSLLTGNNSPLHF.

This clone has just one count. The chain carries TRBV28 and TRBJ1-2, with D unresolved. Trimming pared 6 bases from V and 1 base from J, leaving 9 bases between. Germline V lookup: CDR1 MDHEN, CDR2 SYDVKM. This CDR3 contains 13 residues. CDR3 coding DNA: TGTGCCAGCAGCCCCAGATTTAACTATGGCTACACCTTC. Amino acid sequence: CASSPRFNYGYTF.

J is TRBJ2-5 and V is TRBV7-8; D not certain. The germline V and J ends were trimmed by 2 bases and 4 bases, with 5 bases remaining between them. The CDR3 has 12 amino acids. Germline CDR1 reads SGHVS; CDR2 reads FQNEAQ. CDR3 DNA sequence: TGTGCCAGCAGCTTATCCGGAGAGACCCAGTACTTC. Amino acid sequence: CASSLSGETQYF.

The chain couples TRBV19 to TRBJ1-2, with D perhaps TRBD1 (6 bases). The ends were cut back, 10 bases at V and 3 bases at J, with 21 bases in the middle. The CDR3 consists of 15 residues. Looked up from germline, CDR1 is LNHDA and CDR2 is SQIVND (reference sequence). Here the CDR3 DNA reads TGTGCCACCTCCCCGGGGGGGGGCGCAGACTATGGCTACACCTTC. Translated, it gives CATSPGGGADYGYTF.